The TCR beta chain under discussion was sequenced for a study of Ad26.COV2.S vaccination and SARS-CoV-2 variants. Across the study: Donor got 5x10^10 or 1x10^11 viral particles of Ad26.COV2.S. The study, taken as a whole, reports: Comparability of non-spike TCR breadth was observed across vaccine and placebo recipients. The study found higher spike-specific TCR breadth in vaccine than placebo recipients.

The sample's treatment: some 19 received Ad26.COV2.S at low or high dose, single or two shots; about five received placebo; per-sample allocation not given. Sample collection was performed on day 63 after the first vaccine or placebo injection. Its platform was an Ad26 vector, and its expressed antigen was Wuhan-strain SARS-CoV-2 spike. Assay used: immunoSEQ multiplex PCR; TCRdb lists only in-frame clones, some missing. In the table there are a few hundred thousand clones, 88% of which are singletons. Worth noting for this clone: The antigen is undetermined.

V lost 2 bases to trimming and J lost 1 base; unmatched junction nucleotides: 7. This CDR3 comprises 16 residues. Per the germline V gene, CDR1 is SGHVS and CDR2 is FNYEAQ. The sequenced sample was peripheral blood, obtained in a trial of Ad26.COV2.S vaccine versus placebo. The TCR sequence derives from a person between 18 and 65 years old who received the Ad26.COV2.S COVID-19 vaccine or a placebo. The chain employs TRBV7-6 and TRBJ2-5, with 7 bases identical to TRBD1. CDR3 bases: TGTGCCAGCAGCTTATTTGGGACAGCTCCCCAAGAGACCCAGTACTTC. Translating it yields CASSLFGTAPQETQYF.